Listed below are T cell receptor beta chains from one sample, sequenced in a study of T cell responses to AZD1222 COVID-19 vaccine. The repertoire was sequenced with immunoSEQ multiplex PCR; TCRdb's copy has only in-frame clones and lacks some. The sample lists around 130,000 clones; around 90% were seen once. Here the sequenced sample was peripheral blood, taken 28 days after the second AZD1222 dose. The receptors were gathered from an adult who received the AZD1222 COVID-19 vaccine. Each CDR3 is given with its conserved first and last residue.

j_call | cdr3_length | v_call | cdr3_aa
TRBJ2-3 | 19 | TRBV24-1 | CATSGRGQAGAWNTDTQYF
TRBJ1-2 | 13 | TRBV12-3/TRBV12-4 | CASSPRRGYGYTF
TRBJ2-5 | 17 | TRBV7-6 | CASSLGSDGGYQETQYF
TRBJ2-7 | 13 | TRBV6-6 | CASSQRFTYEQYF
TRBJ1-2 | 13 | TRBV6-6 | CASSYEAPIQGYF
TRBJ2-1 | 16 | TRBV27 | CASNPLGSGRSNEQFF
TRBJ2-3 | 13 | TRBV5-6 | CASSLSGVDTQYF
TRBJ2-1 | 16 | TRBV6-2/TRBV6-3 | CASSYSGLLSYNEQFF
TRBJ2-3 | 17 | TRBV24-1 | CATSDSTSASGTDTQYF
TRBJ1-2 | 13 | TRBV7-9 | CASSPDGGYGYTF
TRBJ1-6 | 15 | TRBV6-5 | CASRGSQGLNSPLHF
TRBJ1-1 | 13 | TRBV5-1 | CASSPDGRAEAFF
TRBJ2-3 | 15 | TRBV7-9 | CASSTGTRAADTQYF
TRBJ2-2 | 13 | TRBV11-3 | CASSGTNTGELFF
TRBJ1-2 | 15 | TRBV9 | CASSVVSGSPGGYTF
TRBJ2-7 | 16 | TRBV7-8 | CASSPSRDRGKYEQYF
TRBJ2-1 | 14 | TRBV5-4 | CASSLAVSYNEQFF
TRBJ1-1 | 13 | TRBV7-3 | CASSPGQGYEAFF
TRBJ2-1 | 16 | TRBV7-2 | CASSFLGQGASDEQFF
TRBJ2-3 | 15 | TRBV7-6 | CASSFGQGGTDTQYF